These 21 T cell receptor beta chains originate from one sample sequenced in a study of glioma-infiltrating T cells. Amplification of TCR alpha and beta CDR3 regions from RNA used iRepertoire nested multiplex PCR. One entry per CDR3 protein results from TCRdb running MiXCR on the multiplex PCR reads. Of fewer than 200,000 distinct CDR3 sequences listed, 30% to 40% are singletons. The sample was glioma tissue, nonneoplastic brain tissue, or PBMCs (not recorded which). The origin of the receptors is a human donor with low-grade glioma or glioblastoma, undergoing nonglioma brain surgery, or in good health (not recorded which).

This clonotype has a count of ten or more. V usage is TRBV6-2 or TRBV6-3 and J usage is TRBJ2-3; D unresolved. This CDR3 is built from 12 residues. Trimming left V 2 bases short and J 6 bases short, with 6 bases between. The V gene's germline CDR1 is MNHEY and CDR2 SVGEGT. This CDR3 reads CASSYLLDTQYF. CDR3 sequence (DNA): TGTGCCAGCAGTTACCTGCTCGATACGCAGTATTTT.

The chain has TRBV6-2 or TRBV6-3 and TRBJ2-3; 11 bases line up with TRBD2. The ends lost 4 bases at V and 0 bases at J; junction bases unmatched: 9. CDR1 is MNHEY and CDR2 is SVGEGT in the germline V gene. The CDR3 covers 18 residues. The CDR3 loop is CASSSGTSGLPSTDTQYF. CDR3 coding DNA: TGTGCCAGCAGTTCCGGGACTAGCGGCCTACCTAGCACAGATACGCAGTATTTT.

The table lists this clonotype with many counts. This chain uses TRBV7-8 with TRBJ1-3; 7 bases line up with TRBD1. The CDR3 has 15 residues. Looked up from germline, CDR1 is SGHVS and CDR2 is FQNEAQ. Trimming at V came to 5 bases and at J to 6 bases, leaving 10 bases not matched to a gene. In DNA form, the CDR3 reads TGTGCCAGCAGCCCTAGACAGGGTATTGCAAACACCATATATTTT. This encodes CASSPRQGIANTIYF. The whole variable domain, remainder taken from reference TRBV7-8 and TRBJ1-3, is GAGVSQSPRYKVAKRGQDVALRCDPISGHVSLFWYQQALGQGPEFLTYFQNEAQLDKSGLPSDRFFAERPEGSVSTLKIQRTQQEDSAVYLCASSPRQGIANTIYFGEGSWLTVV.

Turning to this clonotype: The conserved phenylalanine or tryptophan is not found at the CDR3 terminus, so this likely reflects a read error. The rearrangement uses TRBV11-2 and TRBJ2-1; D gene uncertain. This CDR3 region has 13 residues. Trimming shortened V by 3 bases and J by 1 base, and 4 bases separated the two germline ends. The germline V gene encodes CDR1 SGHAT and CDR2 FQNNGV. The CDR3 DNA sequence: TGTGCCAGCAGCTTGACGTCCTACAATGAGCAGTTCCTC. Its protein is CASSLTSYNEQFL.

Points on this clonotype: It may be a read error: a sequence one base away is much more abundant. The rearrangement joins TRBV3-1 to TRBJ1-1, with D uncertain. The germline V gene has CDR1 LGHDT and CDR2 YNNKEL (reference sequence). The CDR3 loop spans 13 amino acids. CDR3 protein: CPSSQVGNTEAFF. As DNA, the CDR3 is TGTCCCAGCAGCCAAGTTGGGAACACTGAAGCTTTCTTT.

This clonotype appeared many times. The CDR3 reads CASSRDRVSSGNTIYF. The CDR3 nucleotides are TGTGCCAGCAGCCGCGACAGGGTTTCCTCTGGAAACACCATATATTTT. The rearrangement joins TRBV6-1 to TRBJ1-3, with 7 positions matching TRBD1. Trimming took 6 bases from V and 0 from J; bases not matched to a gene: 8. CDR1 and CDR2 from the germline V gene are MNHNS and SASEGT. This CDR3 has 16 amino acids.

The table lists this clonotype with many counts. The DNA for the CDR3 is TGTGCCAGCAGGCGGGGGGGGAATTATTACAATGAGCAGTTCTTC. It translates to CASRRGGNYYNEQFF. The chain uses TRBV7-2 and TRBJ2-1; 9 bases line up with TRBD2. The CDR3 is 15 amino acids. Trimming removed 6 bases from V and 4 bases from J; junction bases left unmatched: 7. The germline V gene has CDR1 SGHTA and CDR2 FQGNSA.

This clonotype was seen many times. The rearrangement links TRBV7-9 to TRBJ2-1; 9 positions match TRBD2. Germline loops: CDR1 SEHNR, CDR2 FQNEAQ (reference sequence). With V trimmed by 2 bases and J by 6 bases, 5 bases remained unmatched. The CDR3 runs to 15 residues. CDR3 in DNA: TGTGCCAGCAGCTTAATGGCGGGAGGGGGCAATGAGCAGTTCTTC. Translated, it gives CASSLMAGGGNEQFF.

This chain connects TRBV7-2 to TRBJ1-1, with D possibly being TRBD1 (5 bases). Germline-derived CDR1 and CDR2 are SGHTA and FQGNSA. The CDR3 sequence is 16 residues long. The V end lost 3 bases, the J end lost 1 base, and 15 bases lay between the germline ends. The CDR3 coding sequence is TGTGCCAGCAGCTTGGGAGGATGGGGGGGGAACACTGAAGCTTTCTTT. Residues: CASSLGGWGGNTEAFF.

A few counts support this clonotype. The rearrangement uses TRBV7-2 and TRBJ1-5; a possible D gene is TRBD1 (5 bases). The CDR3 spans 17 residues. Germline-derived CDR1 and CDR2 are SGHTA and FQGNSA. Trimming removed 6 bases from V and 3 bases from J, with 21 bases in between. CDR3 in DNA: TGTGCCAGCAGACCACGCGGGGGTTCAGGTTCCAATCAGCCCCAGCATTTT. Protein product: CASRPRGGSGSNQPQHF.

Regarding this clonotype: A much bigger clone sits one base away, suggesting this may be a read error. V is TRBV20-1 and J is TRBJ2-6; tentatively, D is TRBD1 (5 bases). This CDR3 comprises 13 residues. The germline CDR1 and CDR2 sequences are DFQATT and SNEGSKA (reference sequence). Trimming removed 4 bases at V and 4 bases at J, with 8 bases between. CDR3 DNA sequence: TGCAGTGCTAACGCAGGGGGGGCCAACGTCCTGACTTTC. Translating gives CSANAGGANVLTF.

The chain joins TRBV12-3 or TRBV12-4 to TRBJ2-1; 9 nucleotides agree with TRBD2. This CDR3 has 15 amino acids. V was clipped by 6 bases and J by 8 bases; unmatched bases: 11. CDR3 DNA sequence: TGTGCCAGCAGGGGACTAGCCGGGAGGTGGGATGAGCAGTTCTTC. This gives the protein CASRGLAGRWDEQFF.

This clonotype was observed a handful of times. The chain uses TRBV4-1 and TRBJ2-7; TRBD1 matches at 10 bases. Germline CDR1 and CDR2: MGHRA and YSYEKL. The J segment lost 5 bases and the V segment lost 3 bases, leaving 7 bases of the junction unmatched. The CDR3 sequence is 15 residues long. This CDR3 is CASSQTGTGVNEQYF. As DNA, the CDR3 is TGCGCCAGCAGCCAGACCGGGACAGGGGTAAACGAGCAGTACTTC.

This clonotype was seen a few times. CDR3 coding DNA: TGTGCCAGCACCCAGAGGGGAGCAGATACGCAGTATTTT. Amino acids: CASTQRGADTQYF. The gene calls are TRBV7-2 and TRBJ2-3; the D gene could be TRBD1 or TRBD2 (5 bases each). V was shortened by 7 bases and J by 4 bases, with 12 bases between the two germline ends. The CDR3 length is 13 residues. Germline CDR1 and CDR2: SGHTA and FQGNSA. The entire variable domain, with the rest obtained from reference TRBV7-2 and TRBJ2-3, is as follows: GAGVSQSPSNKVTEKGKDVELRCDPISGHTALYWYRQSLGQGLEFLIYFQGNSAPDKSGLPSDRFSAERTGGSVSTLTIQRTQQEDSAVYLCASTQRGADTQYFGPGTRLTVL.

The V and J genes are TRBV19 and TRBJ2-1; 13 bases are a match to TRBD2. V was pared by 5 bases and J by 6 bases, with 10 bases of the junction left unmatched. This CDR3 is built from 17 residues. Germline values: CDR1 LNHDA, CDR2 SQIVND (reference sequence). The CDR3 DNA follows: TGTGCCAGTAGTTTACCATTACTAGCGGGAGGGCTCAATGAGCAGTTCTTC. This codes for CASSLPLLAGGLNEQFF.

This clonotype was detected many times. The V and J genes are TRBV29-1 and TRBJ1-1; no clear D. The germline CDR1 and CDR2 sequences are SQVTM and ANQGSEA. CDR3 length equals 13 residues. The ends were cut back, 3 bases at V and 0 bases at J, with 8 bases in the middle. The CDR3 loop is CSVEVTVNTEAFF. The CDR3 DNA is TGCAGCGTTGAGGTGACGGTGAACACTGAAGCTTTCTTT.

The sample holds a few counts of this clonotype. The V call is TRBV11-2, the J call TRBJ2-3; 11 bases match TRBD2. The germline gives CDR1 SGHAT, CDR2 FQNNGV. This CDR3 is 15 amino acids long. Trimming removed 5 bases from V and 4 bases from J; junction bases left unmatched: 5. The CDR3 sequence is CASSNLAGGSDTQYF. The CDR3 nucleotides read TGTGCCAGCAGCAATCTAGCGGGAGGTTCAGATACGCAGTATTTT. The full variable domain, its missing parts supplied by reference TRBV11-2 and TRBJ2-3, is EAGVAQSPRYKIIEKRQSVAFWCNPISGHATLYWYQQILGQGPKLLIQFQNNGVVDDSQLPKDRFSAERLKGVDSTLKIQPAKLEDSAVYLCASSNLAGGSDTQYFGPGTRLTVL.

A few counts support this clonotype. The CDR3 protein is CASSPRGGTNYNEQFF. The CDR3 coding sequence is TGTGCCAGCAGCCCCAGGGGCGGGACAAATTACAATGAGCAGTTCTTC. The rearrangement links TRBV5-5 to TRBJ2-1; possibly TRBD1 or TRBD2 for D (6 bases each). Germline CDR1 is SGHKS and CDR2 is YYEKEE (reference sequence). The V gene lost 4 bases and the J gene lost 4 bases, with 18 bases spanning the gap. The CDR3 covers 16 residues.

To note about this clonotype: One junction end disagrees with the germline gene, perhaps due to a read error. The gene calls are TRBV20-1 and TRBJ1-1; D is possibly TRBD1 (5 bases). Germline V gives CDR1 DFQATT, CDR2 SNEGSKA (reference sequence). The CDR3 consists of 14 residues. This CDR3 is CGAREQGVNTEAFF. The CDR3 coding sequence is TGCGGTGCTAGAGAGCAGGGAGTGAACACTGAAGCTTTCTTT.

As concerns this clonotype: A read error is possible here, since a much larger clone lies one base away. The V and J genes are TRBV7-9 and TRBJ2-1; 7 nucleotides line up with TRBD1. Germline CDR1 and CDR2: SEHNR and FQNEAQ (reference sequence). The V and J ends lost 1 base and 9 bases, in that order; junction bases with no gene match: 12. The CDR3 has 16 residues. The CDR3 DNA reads TGTGCCAGCAGCTTAGAGGACAGGAGAGTCGGCCGTGAGCAGTTCTTC. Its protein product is CASSLEDRRVGREQFF.

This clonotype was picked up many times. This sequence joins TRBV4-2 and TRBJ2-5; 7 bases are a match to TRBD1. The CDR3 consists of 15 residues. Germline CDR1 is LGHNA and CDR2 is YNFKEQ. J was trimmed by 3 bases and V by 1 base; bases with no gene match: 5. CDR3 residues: CASSQGDRDKETQYF. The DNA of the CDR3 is TGTGCCAGCAGCCAAGGGGACAGAGACAAAGAGACCCAGTACTTC.